This paragraph reports one TCR beta chain. The CDR3 is 14 amino acids. The germline V gene has CDR1 SGHRS and CDR2 YFSETQ. Trimming left V 4 bases short and J 4 bases short, with 13 bases between. Profiling relied on immunoSEQ multiplex PCR, and the TCRdb table lists in-frame clones only, not all of them. This sample has under 60,000 clones, with around nine tenths found just once. These data come from a study of blood T cell repertoires in COVID-19. For the study at large: From the United States, Italy and Spain came samples of acute and convalescent COVID-19. The cDNA or gDNA used as material had been derived from T cells, B-cell-depleted T cells, or PBMCs.

The specimen sequenced was peripheral blood. The source is a woman aged 55-70 years with COVID-19, enrolled during active disease. The chain employs TRBV5-1 and TRBJ2-3, with a possible D match to TRBD2 (5 bases). The CDR3 protein is CASSPGFSADTQYF. The CDR3 nucleotides read TGCGCCAGCAGCCCGGGTTTTAGCGCAGATACGCAGTATTTT.